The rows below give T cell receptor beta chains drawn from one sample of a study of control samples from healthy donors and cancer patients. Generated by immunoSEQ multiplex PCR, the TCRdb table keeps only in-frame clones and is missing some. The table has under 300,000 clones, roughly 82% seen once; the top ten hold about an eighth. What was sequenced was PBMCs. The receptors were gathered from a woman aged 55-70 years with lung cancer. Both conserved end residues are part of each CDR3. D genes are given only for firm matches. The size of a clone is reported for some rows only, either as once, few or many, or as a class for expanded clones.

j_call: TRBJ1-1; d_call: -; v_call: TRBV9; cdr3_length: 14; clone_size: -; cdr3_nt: TGTGCCAGCAGCCTGCGGGGGGGGCGCACTGAAGCTTTCTTT; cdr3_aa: CASSLRGGRTEAFF
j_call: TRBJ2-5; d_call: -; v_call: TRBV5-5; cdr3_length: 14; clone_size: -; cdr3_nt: TGTGCCAGCAGCTTGGTAACGTCTGGAGAGACCCAGTACTTC; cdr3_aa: CASSLVTSGETQYF
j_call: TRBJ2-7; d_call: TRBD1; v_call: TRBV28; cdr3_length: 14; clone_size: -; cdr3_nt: TGTGCCAGCAACCCCGGGACAGGTGCCTACGAGCAGTACTTC; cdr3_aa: CASNPGTGAYEQYF
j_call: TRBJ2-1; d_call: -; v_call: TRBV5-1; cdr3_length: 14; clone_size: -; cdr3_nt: TGCGCCAGCAGCTTGTTTTCCCAGAACAATGAGCAGTTCTTC; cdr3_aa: CASSLFSQNNEQFF
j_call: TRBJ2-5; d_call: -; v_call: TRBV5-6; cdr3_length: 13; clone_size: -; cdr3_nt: TGTGCCAGCAGCCCCGGGTCCCGAGGGACCCAGTACTTC; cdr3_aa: CASSPGSRGTQYF
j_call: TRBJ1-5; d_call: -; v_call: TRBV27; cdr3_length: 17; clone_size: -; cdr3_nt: TGTGCCAGCAGCCCCCCCATTTTTGGGGGCAGCAATCAGCCCCAGCATTTT; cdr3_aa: CASSPPIFGGSNQPQHF
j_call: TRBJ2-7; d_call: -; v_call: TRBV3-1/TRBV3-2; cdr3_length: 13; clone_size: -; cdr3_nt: TGTGCCAGCAGCCAAGCGTCAATATACGAGCAGTACTTC; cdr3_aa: CASSQASIYEQYF
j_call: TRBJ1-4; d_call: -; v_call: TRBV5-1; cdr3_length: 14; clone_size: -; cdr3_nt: TGCGCCAGCAGCTTCTCAGTAGGGCAGGAAAAACTGTTTTTT; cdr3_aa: CASSFSVGQEKLFF
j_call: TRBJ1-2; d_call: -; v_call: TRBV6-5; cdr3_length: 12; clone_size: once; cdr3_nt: TGTGCCAGCAGAACCATGACCGCTAGCTACACCTTC; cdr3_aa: CASRTMTASYTF
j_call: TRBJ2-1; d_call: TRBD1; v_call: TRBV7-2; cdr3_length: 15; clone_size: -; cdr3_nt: TGTGCCAGCAGCCCCGACAGGGGCCCCTACAATGAGCAGTTCTTC; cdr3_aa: CASSPDRGPYNEQFF
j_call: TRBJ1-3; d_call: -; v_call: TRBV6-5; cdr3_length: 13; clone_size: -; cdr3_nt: TGTGCCAGCACGGACCTCGCTGGAAACACCATATATTTT; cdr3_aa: CASTDLAGNTIYF
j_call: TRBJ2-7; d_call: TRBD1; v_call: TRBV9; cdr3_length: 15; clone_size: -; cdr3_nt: TGTGCCAGCAGCCCTCGTCCCGGGACAGTTGGGGAGCAGTACTTC; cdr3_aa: CASSPRPGTVGEQYF
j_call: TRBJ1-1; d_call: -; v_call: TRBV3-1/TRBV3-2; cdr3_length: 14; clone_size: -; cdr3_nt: TGTGCCAGCAGCCAAGGACTTGTTGGCACTGAAGCTTTCTTT; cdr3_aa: CASSQGLVGTEAFF
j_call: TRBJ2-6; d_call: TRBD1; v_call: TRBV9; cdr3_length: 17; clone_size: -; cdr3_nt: TGTGCCAGCACCCGGACAGGGGAAAACTCTGGGGCCAACGTCCTGACTTTC; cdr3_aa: CASTRTGENSGANVLTF
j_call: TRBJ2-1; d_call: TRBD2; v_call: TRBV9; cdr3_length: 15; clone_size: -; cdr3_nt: TGTGCCAGCAGCGTTAGCGGGAGCTCCTACAATGAGCAGTTCTTC; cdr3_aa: CASSVSGSSYNEQFF
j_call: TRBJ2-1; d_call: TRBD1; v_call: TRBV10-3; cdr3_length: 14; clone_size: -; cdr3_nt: TGTGCCATCAGACCGGACAGGGGAGGGAATGAGCAGTTCTTC; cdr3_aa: CAIRPDRGGNEQFF
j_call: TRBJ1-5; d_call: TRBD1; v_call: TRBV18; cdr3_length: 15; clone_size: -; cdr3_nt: TGTGCCAGCTCACCGGGACAGAATAGCAATCAGCCCCAGCATTTT; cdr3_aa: CASSPGQNSNQPQHF
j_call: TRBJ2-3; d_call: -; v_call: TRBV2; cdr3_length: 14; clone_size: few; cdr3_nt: TGTGCCAGCAGTGAAGCGCTTCGCACAGATACGCAGTATTTT; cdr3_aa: CASSEALRTDTQYF
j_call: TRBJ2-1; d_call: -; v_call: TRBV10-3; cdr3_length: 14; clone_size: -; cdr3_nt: TGTGCCATCAAGGCAGCGAGATCCTACAATGAGCAGTTCTTC; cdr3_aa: CAIKAARSYNEQFF
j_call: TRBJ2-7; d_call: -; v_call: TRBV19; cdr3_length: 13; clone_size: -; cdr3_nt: TGTGCCAGTAGTACTGAAGGTAGCTACGAGCAGTACTTC; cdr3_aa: CASSTEGSYEQYF
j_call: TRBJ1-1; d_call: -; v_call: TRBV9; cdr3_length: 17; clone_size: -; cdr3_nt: TGTGCCAGCAGCGCCCCCGGGGGCGACCCAAAGACACTTGAAGCTTTCTTT; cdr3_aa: CASSAPGGDPKTLEAFF
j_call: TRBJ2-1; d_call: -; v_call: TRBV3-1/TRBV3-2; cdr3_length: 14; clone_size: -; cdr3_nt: TGTGCCAGCAGCTTCCGCGGGCCCAACAATGAGCAGTTCTTC; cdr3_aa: CASSFRGPNNEQFF
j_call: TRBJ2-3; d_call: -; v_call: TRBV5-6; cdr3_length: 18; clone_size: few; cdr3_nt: TGTGCCAGCAGCGTTCAGGACATCGGGGGTCTCAGCACAGATACGCAGTATTTT; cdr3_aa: CASSVQDIGGLSTDTQYF
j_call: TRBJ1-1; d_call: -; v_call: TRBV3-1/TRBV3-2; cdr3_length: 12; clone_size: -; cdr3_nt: TGTGCCAGCAGCCAAGGTCCAGGAGAAGCTTTCTTT; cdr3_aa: CASSQGPGEAFF
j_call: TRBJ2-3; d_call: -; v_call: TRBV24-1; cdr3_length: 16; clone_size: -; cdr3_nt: TGTGCCACCAGTGACGCCGATTCAGTGAACACAGATACGCAGTATTTT; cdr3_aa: CATSDADSVNTDTQYF
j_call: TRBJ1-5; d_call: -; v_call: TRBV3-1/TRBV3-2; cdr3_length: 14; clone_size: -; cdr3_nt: TGTGCCAGCAGCCGGGACTTTGGGGGTCAGCCCCAGCATTTT; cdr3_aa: CASSRDFGGQPQHF
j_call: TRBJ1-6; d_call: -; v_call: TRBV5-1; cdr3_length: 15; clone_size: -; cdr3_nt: TGCGCCAGCAGCTTGTTGGGGACTAGTAATTCACCCCTCCACTTT; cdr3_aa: CASSLLGTSNSPLHF
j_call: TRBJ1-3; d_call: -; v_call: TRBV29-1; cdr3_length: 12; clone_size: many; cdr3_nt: TGCAGCGTTGGACGTTCGGGAAACACCATATATTTT; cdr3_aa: CSVGRSGNTIYF
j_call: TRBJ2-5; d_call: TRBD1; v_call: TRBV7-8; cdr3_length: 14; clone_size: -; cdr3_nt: TGTGCCAGCAGAAGGGACAGGGACCAAGAGACCCAGTACTTC; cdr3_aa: CASRRDRDQETQYF
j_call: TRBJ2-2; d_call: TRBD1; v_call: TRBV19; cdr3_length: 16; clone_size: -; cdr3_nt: TGTGCCAGTAGTACCTACAGGGGCCCCAACACCGGGGAGCTGTTTTTT; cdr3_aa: CASSTYRGPNTGELFF
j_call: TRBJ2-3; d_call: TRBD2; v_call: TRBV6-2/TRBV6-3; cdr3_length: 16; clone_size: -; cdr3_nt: TGTGCCAGCAGTTCCGGGACTAGCGGGGCCCCAGATACGCAGTATTTT; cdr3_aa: CASSSGTSGAPDTQYF
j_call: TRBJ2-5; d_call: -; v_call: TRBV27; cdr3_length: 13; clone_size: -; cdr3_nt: TGTGCCACCCTCCCATGGGGGTGGGAGACCCAGTACTTC; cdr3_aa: CATLPWGWETQYF
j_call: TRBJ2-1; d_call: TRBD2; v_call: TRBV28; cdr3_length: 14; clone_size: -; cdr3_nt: TGTGCCAGCAGTGGTAGCGGGAGTCTCTATGAGCAGTTCTTC; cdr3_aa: CASSGSGSLYEQFF
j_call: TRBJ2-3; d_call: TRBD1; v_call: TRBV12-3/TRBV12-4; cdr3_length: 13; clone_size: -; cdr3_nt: TGTGCCAGCACCGGACAGGTCACAGATACGCAGTATTTT; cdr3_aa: CASTGQVTDTQYF
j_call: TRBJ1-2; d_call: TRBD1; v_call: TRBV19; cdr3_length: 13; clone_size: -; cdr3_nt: TGTGCCAGTAGGACAGGGGCTAACTATGGCTACACCTTC; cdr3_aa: CASRTGANYGYTF
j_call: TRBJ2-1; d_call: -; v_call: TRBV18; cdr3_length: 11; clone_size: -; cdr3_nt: TGTGCCAGCTCCCGGGAGAATGAGCAGTTCTTC; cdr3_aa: CASSRENEQFF
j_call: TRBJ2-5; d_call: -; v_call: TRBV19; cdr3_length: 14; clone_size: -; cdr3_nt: TGTGCCACCAAACCTAGGGGGGCGATTGAGACCCAGTACTTC; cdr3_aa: CATKPRGAIETQYF
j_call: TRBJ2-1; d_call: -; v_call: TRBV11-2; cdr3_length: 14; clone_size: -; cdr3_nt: TGTGCCAGCAGCTCCACGACTGCCTACAATGAGCAGTTCTTC; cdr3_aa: CASSSTTAYNEQFF
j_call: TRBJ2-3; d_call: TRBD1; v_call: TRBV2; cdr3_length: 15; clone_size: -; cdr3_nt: TGTGCCAGGGACAGGGGGCTCCGGAGCACAGATACGCAGTATTTT; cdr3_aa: CARDRGLRSTDTQYF
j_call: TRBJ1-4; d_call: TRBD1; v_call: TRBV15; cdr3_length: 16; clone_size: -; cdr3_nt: TGTGCCACCAGCAGAGCACAGGGGAGATCAAATGAAAAACTGTTTTTT; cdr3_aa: CATSRAQGRSNEKLFF
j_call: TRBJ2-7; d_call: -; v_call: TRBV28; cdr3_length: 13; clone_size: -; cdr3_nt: TGTGCCAGCAAAAGCGGAGGAGGCTACGAGCAGTACTTC; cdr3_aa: CASKSGGGYEQYF
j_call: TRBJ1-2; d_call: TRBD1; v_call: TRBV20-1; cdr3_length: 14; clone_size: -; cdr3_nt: TGCAGTGCTAGTCCTACAGGGGGCGCTTCTGGCTACACCTTC; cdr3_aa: CSASPTGGASGYTF
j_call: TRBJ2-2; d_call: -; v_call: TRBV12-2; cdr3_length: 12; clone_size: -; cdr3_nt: TGTGCAAGTCGCCGCAGTGGCGGGGAGCTGTTTTTT; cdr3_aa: CASRRSGGELFF
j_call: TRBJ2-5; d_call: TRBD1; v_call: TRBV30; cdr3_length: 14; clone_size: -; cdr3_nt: TGTGCCTGGAGTGTACAGGGGGCCGGGGAGACCCAGTACTTC; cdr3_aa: CAWSVQGAGETQYF
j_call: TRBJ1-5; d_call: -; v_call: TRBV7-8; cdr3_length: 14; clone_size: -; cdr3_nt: TGTGCCAGCAACCCGGAGGGCTTCAATCAGCCCCAGCATTTT; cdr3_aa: CASNPEGFNQPQHF
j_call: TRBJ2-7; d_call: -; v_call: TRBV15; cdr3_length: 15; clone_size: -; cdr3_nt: TGTGCCACCAGCAGAGAACCGGGACTCCTCTACGAGCAGTACTTC; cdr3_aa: CATSREPGLLYEQYF
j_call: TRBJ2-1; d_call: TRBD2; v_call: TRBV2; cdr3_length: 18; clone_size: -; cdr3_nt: TGTGCCAGCAGTGAGGGTAAGGCTAGCGGGGGGCTCTACAATGAGCAGTTCTTC; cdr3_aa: CASSEGKASGGLYNEQFF
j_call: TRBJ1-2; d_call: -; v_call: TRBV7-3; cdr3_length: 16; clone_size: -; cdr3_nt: TGTGCCAGCGAACCACGATTGGGAGTCGACGACTATGGCTACACCTTC; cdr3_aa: CASEPRLGVDDYGYTF
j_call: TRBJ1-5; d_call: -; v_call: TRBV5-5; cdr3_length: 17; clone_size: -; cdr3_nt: TGTGCCAGCAGCTTGGAAGAGAGGGCAGTATCGAATCAGCCCCAGCATTTT; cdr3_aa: CASSLEERAVSNQPQHF
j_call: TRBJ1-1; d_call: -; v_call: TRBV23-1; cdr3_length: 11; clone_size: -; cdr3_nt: TGCGCCAGCAGGCTAGGAGTAGGTCGGTTCTTT; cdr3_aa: CASRLGVGRFF
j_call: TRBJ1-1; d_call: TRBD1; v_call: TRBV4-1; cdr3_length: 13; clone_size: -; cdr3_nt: TGCGCCAGCAGCCACGACAGGGGCACTGAAGCTTTCTTT; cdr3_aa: CASSHDRGTEAFF
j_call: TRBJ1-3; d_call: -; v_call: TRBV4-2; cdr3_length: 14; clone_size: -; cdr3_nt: TGTGCCAGCAGCCCTTCGGGGGAGGGAAACACCATATATTTT; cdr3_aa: CASSPSGEGNTIYF